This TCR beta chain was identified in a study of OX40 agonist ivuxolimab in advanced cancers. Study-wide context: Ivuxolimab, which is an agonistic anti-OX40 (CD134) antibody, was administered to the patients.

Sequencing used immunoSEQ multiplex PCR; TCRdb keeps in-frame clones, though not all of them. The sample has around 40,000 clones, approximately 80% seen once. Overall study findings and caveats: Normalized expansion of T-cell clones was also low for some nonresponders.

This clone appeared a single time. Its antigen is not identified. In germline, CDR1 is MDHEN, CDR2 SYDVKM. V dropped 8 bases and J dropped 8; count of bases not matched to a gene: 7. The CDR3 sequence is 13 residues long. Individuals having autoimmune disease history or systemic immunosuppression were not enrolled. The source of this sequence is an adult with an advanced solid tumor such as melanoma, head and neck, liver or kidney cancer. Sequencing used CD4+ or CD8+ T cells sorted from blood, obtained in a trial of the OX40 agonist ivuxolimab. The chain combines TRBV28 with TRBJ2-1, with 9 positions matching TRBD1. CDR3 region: CASSGGTGYEQFF. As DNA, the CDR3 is TGTGCCAGCTCGGGCGGGACAGGGTATGAGCAGTTCTTC.